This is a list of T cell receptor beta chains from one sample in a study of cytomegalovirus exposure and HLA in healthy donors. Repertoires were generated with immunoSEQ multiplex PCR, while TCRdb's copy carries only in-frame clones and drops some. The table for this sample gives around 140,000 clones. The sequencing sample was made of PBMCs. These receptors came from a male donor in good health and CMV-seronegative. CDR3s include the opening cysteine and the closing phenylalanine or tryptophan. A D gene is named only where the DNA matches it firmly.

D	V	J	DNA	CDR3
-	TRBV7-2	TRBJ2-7	TGTGCCAGCAGCTTAGATTACTACTACGAGCAGTACTTC	CASSLDYYYEQYF
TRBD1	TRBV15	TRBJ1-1	TGTGCCACCAGCAGAGGAGGACAGGGGTGGACTGAAGCTTTCTTT	CATSRGGQGWTEAFF
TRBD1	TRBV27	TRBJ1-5	TGTGCCAGCAGTTTCTGGGCACCGGGACAGGGGGCCTTCAATCAGCCCCAGCATTTT	CASSFWAPGQGAFNQPQHF
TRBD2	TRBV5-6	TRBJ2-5	TGTGCCAGCAGCTTCAACCGAGGACTAGATGAGTACTTC	CASSFNRGLDEYF
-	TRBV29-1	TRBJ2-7	TGCAGCGTTACCCCCGGGACATCAACCTACGAGCAGTACTTC	CSVTPGTSTYEQYF
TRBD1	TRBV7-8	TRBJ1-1	TGTGCCAGCAGCGAAACAGGGGACACTGAAGCTTTCTTT	CASSETGDTEAFF
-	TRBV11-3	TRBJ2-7	TGTGCCAGCAGCTTAGATCCGGGCTACGAGCAGTACTTC	CASSLDPGYEQYF
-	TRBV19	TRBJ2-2	TGTGCCAGTAGTGTCAGCACAGGGTCGGCCGGGGAGCTGTTTTTT	CASSVSTGSAGELFF
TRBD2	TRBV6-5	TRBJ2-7	TGTGCCAGCAGTTACTCGCAAAGCGGGAGGGCCTACGAGCAGTACTTC	CASSYSQSGRAYEQYF
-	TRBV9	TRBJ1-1	TGTGCCAGCAGCGTTAGAGGGGGTTCGAACACTGAAGCTTTCTTT	CASSVRGGSNTEAFF
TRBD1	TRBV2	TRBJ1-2	TGTGCCAGCAGTGACGACAGGGGGTATGGCTACACCTTC	CASSDDRGYGYTF
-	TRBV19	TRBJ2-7	TGTGCCAGTAGTATAATAGCCAGGGGTCTTACCTACGAGCAGTACTTC	CASSIIARGLTYEQYF
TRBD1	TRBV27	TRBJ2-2	TGTGCCAGCAGTTTATCCGTACCGGGACAGCCTTCGTTTTTT	CASSLSVPGQPSFF
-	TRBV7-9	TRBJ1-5	TGTGCCAGCAGCTTAGATCAGGGCGGCAATCAGCCCCAGCATTTT	CASSLDQGGNQPQHF
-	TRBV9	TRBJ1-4	TGTGCCAGCAGCGTAGATGGTCAGGGGTTTAATGAAAAACTGTTTTTT	CASSVDGQGFNEKLFF
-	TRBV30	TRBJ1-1	TGTGCCTGGATCGTCAGGGGTTCGGGCACTGAAGCTTTCTTT	CAWIVRGSGTEAFF
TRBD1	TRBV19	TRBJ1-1	TGTGCCAGTAGTCCCGGGACAGGGAAATTCGCTTTCTTT	CASSPGTGKFAFF
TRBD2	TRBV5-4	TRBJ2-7	TGTGCCAGCAGCTTAACTAGCGGGATTTCCTACGAGCAGTACTTC	CASSLTSGISYEQYF
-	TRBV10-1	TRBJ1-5	TGCGCCAGCAGTGTATTTAGTTGGCCCCAGCATTTT	CASSVFSWPQHF
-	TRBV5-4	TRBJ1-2	TGTGCCAGCAGCTGGTCGCAGGGTGGGTATGGCTACACCTTC	CASSWSQGGYGYTF
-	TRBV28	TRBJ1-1	TGTGCCAGCACCTTGCTGACAGGAAACACTGAAGCTTTCTTT	CASTLLTGNTEAFF
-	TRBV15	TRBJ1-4	TGTGCCACCAGCAGAGATGGGCTCAAAAAACTGTTTTTT	CATSRDGLKKLFF
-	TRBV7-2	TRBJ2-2	TGTGCCAGCATCTTCCAAGCAGGGGACCTCGGGGAGCTGTTTTTT	CASIFQAGDLGELFF
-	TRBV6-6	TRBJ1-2	TGTGCCAGCAGTTACTCTCTTCAGGGTGGCGATGGCTACACCTTC	CASSYSLQGGDGYTF
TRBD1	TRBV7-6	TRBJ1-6	TGTGCCAGCAGCTCCCTTGGGACAGCTGCTAATTCACCCCTCCACTTT	CASSSLGTAANSPLHF
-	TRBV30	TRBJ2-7	TGTGCCTGGAGCGGGGACACCTCCTACGAGCAGTACTTC	CAWSGDTSYEQYF
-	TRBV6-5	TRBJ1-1	TGTGCCAGCAGCGAATTTGGAACGGGACTCACCGAAGCTTTCTTT	CASSEFGTGLTEAFF
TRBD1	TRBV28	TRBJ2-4	TGTGCCAGCAGCTCATACCGGGACAGTCTTACCTCGGCCAAAAACATTCAGTACTTC	CASSSYRDSLTSAKNIQYF
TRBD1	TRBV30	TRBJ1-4	TGTGCCTGCCTCTGGGGACAGGAAAAACTGTTTTTT	CACLWGQEKLFF
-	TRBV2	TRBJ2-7	TGTGCCAGCACGGGTTCCCGGTACGAGCAGTACTTC	CASTGSRYEQYF
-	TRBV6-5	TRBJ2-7	TGTGCCAGCAGTTACCGCTTAGCGAGCTCCTACGAGCAGTACTTC	CASSYRLASSYEQYF
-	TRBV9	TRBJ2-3	TGTGCGAGCGATTCTGGGCAGAGTAGCACAGATACGCAGTATTTT	CASDSGQSSTDTQYF
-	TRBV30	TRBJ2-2	TGTGCCTGGAGTAGGTTTGGACACATGAACACCGGGGAGCTGTTTTTT	CAWSRFGHMNTGELFF
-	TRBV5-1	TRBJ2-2	TGCGCCAGCAGCTTGGGGGACTCGACCTACACCGGGGAGCTGTTTTTT	CASSLGDSTYTGELFF
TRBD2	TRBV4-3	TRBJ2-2	TGCGCCAGCAGAGCCGGGACTAGCGGTACCGGGGAGCTGTTTTTT	CASRAGTSGTGELFF
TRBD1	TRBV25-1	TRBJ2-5	TGTGCCAGCACGGACAGGACCTTCCAAGAGACCCAGTACTTC	CASTDRTFQETQYF
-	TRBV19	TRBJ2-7	TGTGCCAGTAGTATACGAGACAGTACCAACTACGAGCAGTACTTC	CASSIRDSTNYEQYF
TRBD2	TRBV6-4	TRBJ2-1	TGTGCCACCTTTAGAAAGCGGGAGGGCTCCTACAATGAGCAGTTCTTC	CATFRKREGSYNEQFF
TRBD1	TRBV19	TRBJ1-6	TGTGCCAGTACTCTCAGAGGACAGGGCATCCTTGATAATTCACCCCTCCACTTT	CASTLRGQGILDNSPLHF
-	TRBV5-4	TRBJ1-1	TGTGCCAGCAGCTTGGAGGCCGGCAGGGGTGGCACTGAAGCTTTCTTT	CASSLEAGRGGTEAFF
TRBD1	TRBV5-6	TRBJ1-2	TGTGCCAGCAGCCCCTCCGGGACAGGGACCGCTAGCTATGGCTACTCCTTC	CASSPSGTGTASYGYSF
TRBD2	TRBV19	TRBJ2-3	TGTGCCAGTAGTATAATGGGGACTAGCGCCACAGATACGCAGTATTTT	CASSIMGTSATDTQYF
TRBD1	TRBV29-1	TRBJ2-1	TGCAGCGTTGAATTGGCTGGGACAGGGTCCCCCAATGAGCAGTTCTTC	CSVELAGTGSPNEQFF
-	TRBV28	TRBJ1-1	TGTGCCAGCACCTCAGGGGCTACGAACACTGAAGCTTTCTTT	CASTSGATNTEAFF
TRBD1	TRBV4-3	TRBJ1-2	TGCGCCAGCAGCCAAAAGAAAACAGGGGTCTATGGCTACACCTTC	CASSQKKTGVYGYTF
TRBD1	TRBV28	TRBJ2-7	TGTGCCAGCAGTTCCAGGGGGCAGGTTTACGAGCAGTACTTC	CASSSRGQVYEQYF
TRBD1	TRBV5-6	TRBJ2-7	TGTGCCAGCAGCCCCGGGACAGGGGAGTTCTACGAGCAGTACTTC	CASSPGTGEFYEQYF
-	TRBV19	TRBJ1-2	TGTGCCAGTAGTCCCCCCGGGGGTGGCTACACCTTC	CASSPPGGGYTF